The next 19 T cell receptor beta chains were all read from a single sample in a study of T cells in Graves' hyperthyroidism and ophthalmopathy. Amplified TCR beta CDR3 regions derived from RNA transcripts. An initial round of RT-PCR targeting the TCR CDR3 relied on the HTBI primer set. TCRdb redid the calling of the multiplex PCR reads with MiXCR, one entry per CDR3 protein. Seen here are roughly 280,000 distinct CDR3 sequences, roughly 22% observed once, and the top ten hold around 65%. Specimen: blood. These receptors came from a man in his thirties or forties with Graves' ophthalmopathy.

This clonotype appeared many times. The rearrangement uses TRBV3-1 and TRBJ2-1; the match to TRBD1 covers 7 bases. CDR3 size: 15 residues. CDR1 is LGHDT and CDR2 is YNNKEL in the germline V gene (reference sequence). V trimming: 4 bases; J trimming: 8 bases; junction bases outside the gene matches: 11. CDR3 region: CASSRGGLEIDEQFF. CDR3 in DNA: TGTGCCAGCAGCCGAGGGGGCTTAGAGATCGATGAGCAGTTCTTC.

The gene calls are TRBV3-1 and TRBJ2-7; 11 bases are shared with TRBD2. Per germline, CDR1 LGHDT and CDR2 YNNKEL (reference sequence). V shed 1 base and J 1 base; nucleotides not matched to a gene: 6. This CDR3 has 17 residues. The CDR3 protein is CASSQGTSGYWSYEQYF. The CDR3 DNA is TGTGCCAGCAGCCAAGGGACTAGCGGGTATTGGTCCTACGAGCAGTACTTC.

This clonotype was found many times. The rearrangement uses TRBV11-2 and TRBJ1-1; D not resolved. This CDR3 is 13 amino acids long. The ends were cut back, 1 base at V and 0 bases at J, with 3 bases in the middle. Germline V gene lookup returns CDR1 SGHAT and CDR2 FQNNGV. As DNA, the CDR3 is TGTGCCAGCAGCTTAGGTATGAACACTGAAGCTTTCTTT. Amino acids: CASSLGMNTEAFF. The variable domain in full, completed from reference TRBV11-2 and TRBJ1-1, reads EAGVAQSPRYKIIEKRQSVAFWCNPISGHATLYWYQQILGQGPKLLIQFQNNGVVDDSQLPKDRFSAERLKGVDSTLKIQPAKLEDSAVYLCASSLGMNTEAFFGQGTRLTVV.

CDR3 bases: TGTGCCAGCAGTGAAGCGGGACAGATCTATGGCTACACCTTC. Amino acids: CASSEAGQIYGYTF. V is TRBV11-1 and J is TRBJ1-2; 7 nucleotides match TRBD1. The CDR3 is 14 amino acids. Germline assignment: CDR1 SGHAT and CDR2 FQDESV (reference sequence). The ends lost 6 bases at V and 4 bases at J; junction bases unmatched: 8.

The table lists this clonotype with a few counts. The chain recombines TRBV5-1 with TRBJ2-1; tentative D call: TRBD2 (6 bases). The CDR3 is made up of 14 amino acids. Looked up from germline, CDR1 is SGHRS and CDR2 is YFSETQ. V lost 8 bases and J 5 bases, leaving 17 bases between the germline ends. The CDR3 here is CASHAGTYNNEQFF. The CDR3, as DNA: TGCGCCAGTCACGCCGGGACTTACAACAATGAGCAGTTCTTC.

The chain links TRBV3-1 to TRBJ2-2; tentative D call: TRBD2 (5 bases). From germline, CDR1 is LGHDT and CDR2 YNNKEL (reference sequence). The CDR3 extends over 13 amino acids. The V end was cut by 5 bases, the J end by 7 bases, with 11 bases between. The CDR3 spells CASSLRGNGELFF. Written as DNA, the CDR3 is TGTGCCAGCAGCTTACGAGGGAACGGGGAGCTGTTTTTT.

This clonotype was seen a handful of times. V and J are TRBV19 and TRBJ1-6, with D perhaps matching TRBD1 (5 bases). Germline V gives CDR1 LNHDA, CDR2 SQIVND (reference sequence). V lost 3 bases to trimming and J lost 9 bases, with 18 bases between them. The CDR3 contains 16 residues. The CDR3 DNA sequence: TGTGCCAGTAGTATCTCCGTGGGGGACGGATCTTCACCCCTCCACTTT. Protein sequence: CASSISVGDGSSPLHF. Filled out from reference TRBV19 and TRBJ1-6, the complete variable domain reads DGGITQSPKYLFRKEGQNVTLSCEQNLNHDAMYWYRQDPGQGLRLIYYSQIVNDFQKGDIAEGYSVSREKKESFPLTVTSAQKNPTAFYLCASSISVGDGSSPLHFGNGTRLTVT.

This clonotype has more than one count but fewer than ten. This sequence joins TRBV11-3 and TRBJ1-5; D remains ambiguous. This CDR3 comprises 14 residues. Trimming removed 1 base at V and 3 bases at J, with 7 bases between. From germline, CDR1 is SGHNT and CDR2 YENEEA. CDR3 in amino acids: CASSLGSNNQPQHF. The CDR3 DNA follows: TGTGCCAGCAGCTTAGGCAGCAACAATCAGCCCCAGCATTTT.

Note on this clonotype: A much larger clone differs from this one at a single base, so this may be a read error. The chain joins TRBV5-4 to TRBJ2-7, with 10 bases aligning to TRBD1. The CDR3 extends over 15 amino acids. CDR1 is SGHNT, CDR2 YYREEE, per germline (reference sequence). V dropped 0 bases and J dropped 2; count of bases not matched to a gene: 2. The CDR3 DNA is TGTGCCAGCAGCTTGGATGGACAGGGGGCCTACGAGCAGTACTTC. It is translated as CASSLDGQGAYEQYF.

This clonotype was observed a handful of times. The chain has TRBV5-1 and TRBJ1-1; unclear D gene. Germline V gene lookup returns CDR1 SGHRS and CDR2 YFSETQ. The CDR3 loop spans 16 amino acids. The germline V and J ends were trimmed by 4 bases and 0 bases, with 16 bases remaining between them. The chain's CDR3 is CASSILTGGMNTEAFF. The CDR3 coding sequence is TGCGCCAGCAGCATACTAACCGGAGGCATGAACACTGAAGCTTTCTTT.

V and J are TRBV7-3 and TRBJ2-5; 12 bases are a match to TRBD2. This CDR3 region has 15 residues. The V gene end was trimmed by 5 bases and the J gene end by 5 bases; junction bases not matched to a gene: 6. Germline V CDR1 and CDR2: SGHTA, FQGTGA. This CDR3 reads CASSRTSGNGETQYF. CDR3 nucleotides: TGTGCCAGCAGCCGGACTAGCGGGAATGGGGAGACCCAGTACTTC.

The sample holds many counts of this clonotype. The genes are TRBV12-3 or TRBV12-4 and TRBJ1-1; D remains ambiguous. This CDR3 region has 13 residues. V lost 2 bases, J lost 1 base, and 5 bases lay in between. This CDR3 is CASSLSENTEAFF. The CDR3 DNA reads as TGTGCCAGCAGTTTAAGCGAGAACACTGAAGCTTTCTTT.

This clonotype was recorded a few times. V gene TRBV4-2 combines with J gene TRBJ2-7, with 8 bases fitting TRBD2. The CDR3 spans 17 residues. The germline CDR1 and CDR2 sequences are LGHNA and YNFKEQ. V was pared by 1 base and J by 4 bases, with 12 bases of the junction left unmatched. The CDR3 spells CASSQALILAEKYEQYF. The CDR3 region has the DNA TGTGCCAGCAGCCAAGCGCTCATACTAGCGGAAAAATACGAGCAGTACTTC.

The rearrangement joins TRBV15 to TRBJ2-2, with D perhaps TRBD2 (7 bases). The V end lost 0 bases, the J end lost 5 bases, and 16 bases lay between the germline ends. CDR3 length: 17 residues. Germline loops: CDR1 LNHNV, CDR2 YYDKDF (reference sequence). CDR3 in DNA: TGTGCCACCAGCAGAGATTTTGGGGGGGCAAGTACCGGGGAGCTGTTTTTT. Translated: CATSRDFGGASTGELFF.

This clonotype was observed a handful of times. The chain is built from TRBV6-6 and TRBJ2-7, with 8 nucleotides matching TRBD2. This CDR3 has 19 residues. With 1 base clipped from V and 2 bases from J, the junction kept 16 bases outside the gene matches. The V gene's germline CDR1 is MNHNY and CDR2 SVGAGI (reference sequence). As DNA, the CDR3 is TGTGCCAGCAGTTACTTGGGGCGGGGGGCGTCCGGGACCCCCTACGAGCAGTACTTC. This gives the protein CASSYLGRGASGTPYEQYF.

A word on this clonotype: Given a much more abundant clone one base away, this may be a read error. The CDR3 region is CVSRLPGQGLYEQYF. Written as DNA, the CDR3 is TGTGTCAGCAGATTACCGGGACAGGGTCTCTACGAGCAGTACTTC. The chain recombines TRBV28 with TRBJ2-7; 9 bases are shared with TRBD1. The CDR3 totals 15 residues. CDR1 is MDHEN, CDR2 SYDVKM, per germline.

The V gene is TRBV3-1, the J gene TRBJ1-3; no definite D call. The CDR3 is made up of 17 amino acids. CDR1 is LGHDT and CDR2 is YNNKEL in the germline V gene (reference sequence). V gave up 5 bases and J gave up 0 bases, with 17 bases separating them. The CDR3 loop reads CASSEATLGYSGNTIYF. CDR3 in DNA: TGTGCCAGCAGCGAAGCAACCTTAGGCTACTCTGGAAACACCATATATTTT.

This CDR3 is CASSDAGGLAADTQYF. In nucleotides, the CDR3 is TGTGCCAGCAGTGACGCGGGAGGGCTTGCGGCAGATACGCAGTATTTT. The chain has TRBV2 and TRBJ2-3, with 9 bases matching TRBD2. The CDR3 sequence is 16 residues long. With V trimmed by 3 bases and J by 4 bases, 8 bases remained unmatched. CDR1 and CDR2 from the germline V gene are SNHLY and FYNNEI.

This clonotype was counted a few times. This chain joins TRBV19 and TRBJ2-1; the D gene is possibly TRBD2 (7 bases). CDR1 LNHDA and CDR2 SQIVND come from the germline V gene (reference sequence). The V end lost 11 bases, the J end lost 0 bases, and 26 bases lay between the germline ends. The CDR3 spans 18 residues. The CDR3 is CAQSVSEAGAFSYNEQFF. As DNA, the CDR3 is TGTGCCCAGTCCGTAAGTGAGGCGGGGGCCTTCTCCTACAATGAGCAGTTCTTC.